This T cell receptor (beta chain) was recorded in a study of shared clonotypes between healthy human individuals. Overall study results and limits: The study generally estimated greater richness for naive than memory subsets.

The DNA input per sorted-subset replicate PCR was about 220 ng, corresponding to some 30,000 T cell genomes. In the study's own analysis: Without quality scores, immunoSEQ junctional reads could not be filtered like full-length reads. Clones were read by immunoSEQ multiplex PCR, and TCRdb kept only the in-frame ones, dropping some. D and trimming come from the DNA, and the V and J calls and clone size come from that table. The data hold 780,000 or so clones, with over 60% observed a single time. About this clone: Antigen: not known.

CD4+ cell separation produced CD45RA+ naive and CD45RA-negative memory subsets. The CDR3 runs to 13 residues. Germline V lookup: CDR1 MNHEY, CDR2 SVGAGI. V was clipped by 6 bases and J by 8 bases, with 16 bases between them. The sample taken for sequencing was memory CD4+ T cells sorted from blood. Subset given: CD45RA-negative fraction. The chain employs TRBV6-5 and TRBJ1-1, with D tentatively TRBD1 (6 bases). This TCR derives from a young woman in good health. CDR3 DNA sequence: TGTGCCAGCAGCCCGAGGGGGAGCCAGGAAGCTTTCTTT. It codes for CASSPRGSQEAFF.